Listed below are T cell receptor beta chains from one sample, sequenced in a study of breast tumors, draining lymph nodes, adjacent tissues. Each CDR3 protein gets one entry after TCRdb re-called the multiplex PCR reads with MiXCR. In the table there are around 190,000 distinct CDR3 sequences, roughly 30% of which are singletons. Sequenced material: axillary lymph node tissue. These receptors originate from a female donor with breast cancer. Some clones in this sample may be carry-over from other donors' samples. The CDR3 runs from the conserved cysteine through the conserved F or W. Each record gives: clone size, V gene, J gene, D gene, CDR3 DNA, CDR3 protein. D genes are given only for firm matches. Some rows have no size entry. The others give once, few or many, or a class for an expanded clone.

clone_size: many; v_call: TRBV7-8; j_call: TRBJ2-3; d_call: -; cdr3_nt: TGTGCCAGCAGCCTTTTCGGGTTTTCTGCAGATACGCAGTATTTT; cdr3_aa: CASSLFGFSADTQYF
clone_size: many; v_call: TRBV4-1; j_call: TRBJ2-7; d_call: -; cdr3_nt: TGCGCCAGCAGCCAACATAGGTCCTACGAGCAGTACTTC; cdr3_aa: CASSQHRSYEQYF
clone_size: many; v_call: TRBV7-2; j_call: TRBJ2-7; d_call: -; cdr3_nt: TGTGCCAGCAGTAGCGGAGTCCAGCAATACGAGCAGTACTTC; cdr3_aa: CASSSGVQQYEQYF
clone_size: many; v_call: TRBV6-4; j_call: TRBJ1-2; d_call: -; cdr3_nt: TGTGCCAGCAGTGAATCCCAACAGGGATTAGGCGGCTACACCTTC; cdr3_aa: CASSESQQGLGGYTF
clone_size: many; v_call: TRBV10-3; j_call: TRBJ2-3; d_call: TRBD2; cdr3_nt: TGTGCCATCGGGGGGACTAGCGTGACAGATACGCAGTATTTT; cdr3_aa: CAIGGTSVTDTQYF
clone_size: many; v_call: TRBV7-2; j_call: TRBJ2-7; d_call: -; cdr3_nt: TGTGCCAGCAGCTTAGCGCGGGCAACTGGGCACGAGCAGTACTTC; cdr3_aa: CASSLARATGHEQYF
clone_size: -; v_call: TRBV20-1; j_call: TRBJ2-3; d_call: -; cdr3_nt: TGCAGTGCTAGAGCGCGGGGCACGGAGACGCAGTATTTT; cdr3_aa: CSARARGTETQYF
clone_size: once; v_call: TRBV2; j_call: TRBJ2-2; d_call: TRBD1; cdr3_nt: TGTGCCAGCAGTGAGCGAACAGGGGTTACCGGGGAGCTGTTTTTT; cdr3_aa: CASSERTGVTGELFF
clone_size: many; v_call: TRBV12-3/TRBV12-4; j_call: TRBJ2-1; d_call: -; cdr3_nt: TGTGCCAGCAGTTTAGGGAGAGGCAATATGGGGAATGAGCAGTTCTTC; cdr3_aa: CASSLGRGNMGNEQFF
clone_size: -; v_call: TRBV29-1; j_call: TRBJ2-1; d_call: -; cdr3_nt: TGCAGCGTTGAAGGCTCCACTGTCCTTGGCAATGAGCAGTTCTTC; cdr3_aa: CSVEGSTVLGNEQFF
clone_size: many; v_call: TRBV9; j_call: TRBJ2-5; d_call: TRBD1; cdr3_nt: TGTGCCAGCAGCGGGCACAGGGGGTCGGAGACCCAGTACTTC; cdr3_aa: CASSGHRGSETQYF
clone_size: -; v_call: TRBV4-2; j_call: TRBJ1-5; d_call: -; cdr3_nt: TGTGCCAGCAGCCCCCGGGGCGACTATGGCAATCAGCCCCAGCATTTT; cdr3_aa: CASSPRGDYGNQPQHF
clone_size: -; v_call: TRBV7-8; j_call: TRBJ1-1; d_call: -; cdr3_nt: TGTGCCAGCGCTGAGACGGAGCTGAACACTGAAGCTTTCTTT; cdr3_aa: CASAETELNTEAFF
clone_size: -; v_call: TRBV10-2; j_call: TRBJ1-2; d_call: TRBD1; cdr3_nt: TGCGCCGGCCGGGACAGGGCCTATGGCTACACCTTC; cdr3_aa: CAGRDRAYGYTF
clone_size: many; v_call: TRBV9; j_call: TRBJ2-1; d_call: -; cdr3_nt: TGTGCCAGCAGCGTAGGGGTAGGGGATTCCTACAATGAGCAGTTCTTC; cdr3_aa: CASSVGVGDSYNEQFF
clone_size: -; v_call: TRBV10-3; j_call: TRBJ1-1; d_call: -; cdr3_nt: TGTGCCATCAGTGAGTCGGGGTTTGAGTTTAACACTGAAGCTTTCTTT; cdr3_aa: CAISESGFEFNTEAFF
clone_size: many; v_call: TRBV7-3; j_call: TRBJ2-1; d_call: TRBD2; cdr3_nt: TGTGCCAGCAGCCCCGGTCTAGCGGGTTTCGGTGAGCAGTTCTTC; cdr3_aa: CASSPGLAGFGEQFF
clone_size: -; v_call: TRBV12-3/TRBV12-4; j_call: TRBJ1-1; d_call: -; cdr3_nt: TGTGCCAGCAGTTTAAGCGGTCTTAGCACTGAAGCTTTCTTT; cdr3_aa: CASSLSGLSTEAFF
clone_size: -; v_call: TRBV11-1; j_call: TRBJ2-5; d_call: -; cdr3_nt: TGTGCCAGCAGCTTCGACAGTCACCAAGAGACCCAGTACTTC; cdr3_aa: CASSFDSHQETQYF
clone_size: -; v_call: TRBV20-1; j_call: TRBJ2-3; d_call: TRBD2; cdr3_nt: TGCAGTGCTAGGACTAGCGGGGGGCAAGATCCGCAGTATTTC; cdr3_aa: CSARTSGGQDPQYF
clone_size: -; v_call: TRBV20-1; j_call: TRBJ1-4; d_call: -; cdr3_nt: TGCAGTGCTAGAGAAGCGGGAGGGCCTCCGGAAAAACTGTTTTTT; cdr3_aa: CSAREAGGPPEKLFF
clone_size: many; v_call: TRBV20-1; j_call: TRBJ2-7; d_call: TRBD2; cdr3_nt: TGCAGTGCTGCCCTCGGCGGGAGAGGCTACGAGCAGTACTTC; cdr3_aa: CSAALGGRGYEQYF
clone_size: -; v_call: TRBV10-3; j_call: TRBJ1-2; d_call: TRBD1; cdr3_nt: TGTGCCATCAGAACTACTAGCGGGACAGGGATGAATGGCTACACCTTC; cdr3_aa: CAIRTTSGTGMNGYTF
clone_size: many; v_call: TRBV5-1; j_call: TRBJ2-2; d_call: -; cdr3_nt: TGCGCCAGCAGCCCGCGCCCACCGACAGCCAACACCGGGGAGCTGTTTTTT; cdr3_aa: CASSPRPPTANTGELFF
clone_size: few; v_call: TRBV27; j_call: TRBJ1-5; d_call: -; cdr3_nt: TGTGCCAGCCCTAAAGGGCAGCCCCAGCATTTT; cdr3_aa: CASPKGQPQHF
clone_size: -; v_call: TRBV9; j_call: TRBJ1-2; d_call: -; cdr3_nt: TGTGCCAGCAGCGTAGGGGGACTAGCGGGCTATGGCTACACCTTC; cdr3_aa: CASSVGGLAGYGYTF
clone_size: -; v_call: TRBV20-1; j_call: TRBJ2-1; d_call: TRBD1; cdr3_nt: TGCAGTGCTAGTCCGGGACAGGGGTACGGCTACAATGAGCAGTTCTTC; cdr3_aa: CSASPGQGYGYNEQFF
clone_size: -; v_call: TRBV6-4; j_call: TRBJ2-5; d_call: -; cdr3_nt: TGTGCCAGCAGTGACGGGACAAAAGAGACCCAGTACTTC; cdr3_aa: CASSDGTKETQYF
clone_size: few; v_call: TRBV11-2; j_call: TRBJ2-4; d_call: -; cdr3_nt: TGTGCCAGCAGCCAAAAGTCAGGGCTGGCCAAAAACATTCAGTACTTC; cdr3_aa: CASSQKSGLAKNIQYF
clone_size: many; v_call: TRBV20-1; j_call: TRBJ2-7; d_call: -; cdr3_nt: TGCAGTGCTAGAGATCCGTCAGACGTGTCCTACGAGCAGTACTTC; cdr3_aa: CSARDPSDVSYEQYF
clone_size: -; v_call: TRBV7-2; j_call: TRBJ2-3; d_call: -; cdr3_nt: TGCGCCAGCAGCTATATCGCAGGTACGCAGTATTTT; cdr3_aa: CASSYIAGTQYF
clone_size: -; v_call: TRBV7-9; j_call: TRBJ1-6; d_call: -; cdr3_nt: TGTGCCAGCAGTATGGGATCCGGACGGGCGAATTCCCCCCTCCACTTT; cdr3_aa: CASSMGSGRANSPLHF
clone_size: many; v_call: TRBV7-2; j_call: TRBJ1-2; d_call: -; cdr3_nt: TGTGCCAGCAGCTTAGAGGCAGCTAACTATGGCTACACCTTC; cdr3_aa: CASSLEAANYGYTF
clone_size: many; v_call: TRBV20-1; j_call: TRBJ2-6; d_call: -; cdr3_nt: TGCAGTGCTTGGAGGGCCCCCGGGGCCACCGTCCTGACTTTC; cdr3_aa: CSAWRAPGATVLTF
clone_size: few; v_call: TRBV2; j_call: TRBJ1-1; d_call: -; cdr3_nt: TGTGCCAGCAACCCGGAGGTGGACACTGAAGCTTTCTTT; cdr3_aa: CASNPEVDTEAFF
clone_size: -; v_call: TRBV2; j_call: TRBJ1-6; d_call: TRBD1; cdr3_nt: TGTGCCAGCAGCTCGCAGAGACGGACAGGGACCAATTCACCCCTCCACTTT; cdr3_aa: CASSSQRRTGTNSPLHF
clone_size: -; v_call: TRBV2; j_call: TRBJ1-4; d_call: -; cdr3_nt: TGTGCCAGCAGCGTTGAACAGGGTTATGAAAAACTGTTTTTT; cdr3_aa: CASSVEQGYEKLFF
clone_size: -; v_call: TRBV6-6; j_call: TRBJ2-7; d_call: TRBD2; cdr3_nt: TGTGCCAGCAGTCGACTAGCGAACTCCTACGAGCAGTACTTC; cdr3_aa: CASSRLANSYEQYF
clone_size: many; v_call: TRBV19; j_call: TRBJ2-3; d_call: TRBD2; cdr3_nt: TGTGCCAGTAGTCCCCCCGCGGGGGTCCCACACACAGATACGCAGTATTTT; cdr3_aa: CASSPPAGVPHTDTQYF
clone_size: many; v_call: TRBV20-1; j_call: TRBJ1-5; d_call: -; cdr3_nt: TGCAGTGCTAGAGATGACGCGGGCAATCAGCCCCAGCATTTT; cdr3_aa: CSARDDAGNQPQHF
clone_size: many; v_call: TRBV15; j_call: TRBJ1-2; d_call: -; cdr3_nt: TGTGCCACCAGCAGGACAGGCTATGGCTACACCTTC; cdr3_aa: CATSRTGYGYTF
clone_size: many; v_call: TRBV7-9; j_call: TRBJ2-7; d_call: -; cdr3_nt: TGTGCCAGCAGCTTAGTGGGGGACTACGAGCAGTACTTC; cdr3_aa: CASSLVGDYEQYF
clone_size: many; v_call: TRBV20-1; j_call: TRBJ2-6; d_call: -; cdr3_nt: TGCAGTGCTAGAGTCCCGGGGGGCTCATCGGCTGGGGCCAACGTCCTGACTTTC; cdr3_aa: CSARVPGGSSAGANVLTF
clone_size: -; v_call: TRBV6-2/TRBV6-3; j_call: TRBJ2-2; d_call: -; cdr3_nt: TGTGCCAGCAGTTCCCCGAACACCGGGGAGCTGTTTTTT; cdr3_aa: CASSSPNTGELFF
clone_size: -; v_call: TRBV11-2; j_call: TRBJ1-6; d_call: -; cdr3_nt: TGTGCCAGCAGCTTAGAAGGAACGAGGGGGACCAGCAATTCACCCCTCCACTTT; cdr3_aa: CASSLEGTRGTSNSPLHF
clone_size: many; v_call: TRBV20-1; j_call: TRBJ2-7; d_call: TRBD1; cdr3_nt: TGCAGTGCCACCCAGGACAGGTCTAGGGCAGGGTACTTC; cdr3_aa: CSATQDRSRAGYF
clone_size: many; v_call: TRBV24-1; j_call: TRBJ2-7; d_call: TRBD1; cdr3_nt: TGTGCCACCAGTGACCACCCGGACAGGGGAACCCACGAGCAGTACTTC; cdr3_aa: CATSDHPDRGTHEQYF
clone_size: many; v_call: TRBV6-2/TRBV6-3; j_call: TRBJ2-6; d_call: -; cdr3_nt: TGTGCCAGCAGTTACTCGACCTCCTCTGGGGCCAACGTCCTGACTTTC; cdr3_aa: CASSYSTSSGANVLTF
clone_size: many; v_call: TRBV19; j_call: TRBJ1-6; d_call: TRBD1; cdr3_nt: TGTGCCAGTACCGCACAGGGGGCGTCTTCACCCCTCCACTTT; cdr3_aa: CASTAQGASSPLHF
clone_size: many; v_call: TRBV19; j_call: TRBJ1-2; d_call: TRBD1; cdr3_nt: TGTGCCAGTAGTCCGTGGACAGGGTTAGACTATGGCTACACCTTC; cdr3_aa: CASSPWTGLDYGYTF
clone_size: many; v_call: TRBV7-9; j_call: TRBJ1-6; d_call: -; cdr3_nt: TGTGCCAGCAGCTTAGTCACGGGGGGTAATTCACCCCTCCACTTT; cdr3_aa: CASSLVTGGNSPLHF
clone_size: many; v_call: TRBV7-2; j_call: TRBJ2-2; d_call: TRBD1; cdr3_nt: TGTGCCAGCAGCCCCCCGACAGGGCTTAACACCGGGGAGCTGTTTTTT; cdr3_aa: CASSPPTGLNTGELFF
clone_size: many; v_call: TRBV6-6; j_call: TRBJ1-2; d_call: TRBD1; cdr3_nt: TGTGCCAGCACTGACTTCCAGGGACAGGGAAGTGGCTACACCTTC; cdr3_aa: CASTDFQGQGSGYTF
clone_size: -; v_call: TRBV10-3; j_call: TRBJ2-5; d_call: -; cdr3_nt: TGCGCCATCAGTGACTTTAGCGAAGAGACCCAGTACTTC; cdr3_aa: CAISDFSEETQYF